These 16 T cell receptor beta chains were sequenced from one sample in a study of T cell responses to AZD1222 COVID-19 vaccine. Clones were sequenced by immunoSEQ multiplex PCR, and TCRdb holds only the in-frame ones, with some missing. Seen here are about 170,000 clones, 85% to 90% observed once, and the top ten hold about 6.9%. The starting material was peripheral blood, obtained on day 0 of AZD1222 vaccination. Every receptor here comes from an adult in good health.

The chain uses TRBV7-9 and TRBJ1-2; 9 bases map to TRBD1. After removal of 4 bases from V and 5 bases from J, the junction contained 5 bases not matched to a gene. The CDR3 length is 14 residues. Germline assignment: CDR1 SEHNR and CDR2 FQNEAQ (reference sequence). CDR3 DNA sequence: TGTGCCAGCAGCTCCCAAGGGACAGGGTATGGCTACACCTTC. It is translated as CASSSQGTGYGYTF.

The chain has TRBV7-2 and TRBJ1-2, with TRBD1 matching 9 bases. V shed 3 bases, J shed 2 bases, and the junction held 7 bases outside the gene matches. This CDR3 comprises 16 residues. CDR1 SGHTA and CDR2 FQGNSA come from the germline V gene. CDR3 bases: TGTGCCAGCAGCTTCCAATCCGGGACAGGGAACTATGGCTACACCTTC. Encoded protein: CASSFQSGTGNYGYTF.

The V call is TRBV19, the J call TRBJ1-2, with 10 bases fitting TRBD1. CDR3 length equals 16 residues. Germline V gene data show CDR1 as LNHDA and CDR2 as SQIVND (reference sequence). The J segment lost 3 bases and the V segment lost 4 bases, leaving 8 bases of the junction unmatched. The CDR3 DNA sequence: TGTGCCAGTAGTAGGACCGGGACAGGGGATGACTATGGCTACACCTTC. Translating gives CASSRTGTGDDYGYTF.

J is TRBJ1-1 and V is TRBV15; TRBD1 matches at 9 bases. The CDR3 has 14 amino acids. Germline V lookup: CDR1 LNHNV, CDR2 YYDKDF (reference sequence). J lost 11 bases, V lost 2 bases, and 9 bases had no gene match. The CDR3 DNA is TGTGCCACCAGCAGAAGGGACAGGGCAGTCGATGCTTTCTTT. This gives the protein CATSRRDRAVDAFF.

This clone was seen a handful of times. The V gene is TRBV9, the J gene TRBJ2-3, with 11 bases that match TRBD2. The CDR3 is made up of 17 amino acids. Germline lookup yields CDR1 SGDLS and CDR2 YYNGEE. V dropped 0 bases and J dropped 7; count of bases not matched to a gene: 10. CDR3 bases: TGTGCCAGCAGCGTAGACCTAGCGGGGGGTTATCGAAATACGCAGTATTTT. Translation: CASSVDLAGGYRNTQYF.

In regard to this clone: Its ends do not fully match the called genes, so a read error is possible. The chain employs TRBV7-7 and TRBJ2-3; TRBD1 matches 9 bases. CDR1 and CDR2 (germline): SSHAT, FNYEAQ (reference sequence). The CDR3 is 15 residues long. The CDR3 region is CASSLGTGNTDTQYF. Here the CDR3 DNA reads TGTGCTAGCAGCTTGGGGACAGGGAATACAGATACGCAGTATTTT.

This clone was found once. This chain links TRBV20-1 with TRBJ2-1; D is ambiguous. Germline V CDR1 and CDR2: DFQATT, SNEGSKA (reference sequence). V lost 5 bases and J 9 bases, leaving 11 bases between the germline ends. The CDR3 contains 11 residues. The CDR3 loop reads CSAQDRAEQFF. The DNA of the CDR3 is TGCAGTGCTCAGGACCGCGCTGAGCAGTTCTTC.

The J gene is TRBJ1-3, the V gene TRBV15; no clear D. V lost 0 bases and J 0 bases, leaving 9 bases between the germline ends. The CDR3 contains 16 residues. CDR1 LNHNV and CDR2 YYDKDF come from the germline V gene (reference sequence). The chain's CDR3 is CATSRDRLFSGNTIYF. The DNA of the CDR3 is TGTGCCACCAGCAGAGATCGTTTGTTCTCTGGAAACACCATATATTTT.

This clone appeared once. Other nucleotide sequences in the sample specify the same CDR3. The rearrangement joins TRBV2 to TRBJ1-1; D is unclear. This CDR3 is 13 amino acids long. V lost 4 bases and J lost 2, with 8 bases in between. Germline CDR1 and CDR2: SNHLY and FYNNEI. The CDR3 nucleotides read TGTGCCAGCAGTGTCGGGGTCAACACTGAAGCTTTCTTT. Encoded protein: CASSVGVNTEAFF.

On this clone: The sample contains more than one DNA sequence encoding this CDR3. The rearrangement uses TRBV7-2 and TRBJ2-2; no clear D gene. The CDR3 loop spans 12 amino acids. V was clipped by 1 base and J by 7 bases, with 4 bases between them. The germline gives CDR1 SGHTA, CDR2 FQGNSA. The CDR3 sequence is CASSLEVGELFF. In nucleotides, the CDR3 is TGTGCCAGCAGCTTAGAAGTCGGGGAGCTGTTTTTT.

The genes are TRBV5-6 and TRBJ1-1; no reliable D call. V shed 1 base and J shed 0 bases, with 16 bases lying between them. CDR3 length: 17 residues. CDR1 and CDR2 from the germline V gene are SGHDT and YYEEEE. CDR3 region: CASSLMAAWDMNTEAFF. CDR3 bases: TGTGCCAGCAGCTTGATGGCGGCTTGGGATATGAACACTGAAGCTTTCTTT. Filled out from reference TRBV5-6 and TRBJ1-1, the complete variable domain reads DAGVTQSPTHLIKTRGQQVTLRCSPKSGHDTVSWYQQALGQGPQFIFQYYEEEERQRGNFPDRFSGHQFPNYSSELNVNALLLGDSALYLCASSLMAAWDMNTEAFFGQGTRLTVV.

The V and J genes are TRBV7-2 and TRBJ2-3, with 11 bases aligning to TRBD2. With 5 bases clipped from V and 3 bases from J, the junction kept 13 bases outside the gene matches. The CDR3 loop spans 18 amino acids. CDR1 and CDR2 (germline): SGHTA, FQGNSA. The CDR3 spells CASSKLRLLAGETDTQYF. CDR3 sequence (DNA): TGTGCCAGCAGCAAGCTTAGGTTACTAGCGGGAGAAACAGATACGCAGTATTTT.

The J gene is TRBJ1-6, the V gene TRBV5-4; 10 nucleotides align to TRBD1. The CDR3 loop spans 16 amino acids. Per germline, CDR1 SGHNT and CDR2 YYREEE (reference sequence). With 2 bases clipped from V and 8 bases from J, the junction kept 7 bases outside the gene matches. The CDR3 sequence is CASSFTAGTGDSPLHF. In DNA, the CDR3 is TGTGCCAGCAGCTTCACCGCCGGGACAGGGGATTCACCCCTCCACTTT.

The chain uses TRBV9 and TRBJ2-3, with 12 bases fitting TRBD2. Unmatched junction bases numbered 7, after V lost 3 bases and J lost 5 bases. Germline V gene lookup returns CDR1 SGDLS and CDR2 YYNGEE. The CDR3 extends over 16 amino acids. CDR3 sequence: CASSATSGGWIDTQYF. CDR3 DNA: TGTGCCAGCAGCGCCACTAGCGGGGGGTGGATAGATACGCAGTATTTT.

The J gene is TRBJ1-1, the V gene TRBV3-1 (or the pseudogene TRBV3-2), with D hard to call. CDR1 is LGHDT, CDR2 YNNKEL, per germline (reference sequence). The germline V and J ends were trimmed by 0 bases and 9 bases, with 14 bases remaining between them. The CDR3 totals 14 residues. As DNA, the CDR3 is TGTGCCAGCAGCCAAGATGGAAGGGAGACGAAAGCTTTCTTT. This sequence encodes CASSQDGRETKAFF.

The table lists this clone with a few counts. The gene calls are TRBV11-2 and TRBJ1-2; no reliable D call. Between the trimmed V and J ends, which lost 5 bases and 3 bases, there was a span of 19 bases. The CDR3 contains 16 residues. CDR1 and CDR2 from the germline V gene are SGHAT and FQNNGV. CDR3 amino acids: CASSPGESLEYYGYTF. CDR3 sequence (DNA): TGTGCCAGCAGCCCCGGCGAGAGTCTGGAATACTATGGCTACACCTTC.